The next 24 T cell receptor beta chains were all read from a single sample in a study of cytomegalovirus exposure and HLA in healthy donors. PCR primers comprised 60 Vbeta and 13 Jbeta primers. Generated by immunoSEQ multiplex PCR, the TCRdb table keeps only in-frame clones and is missing some. The sample lists about 150,000 clones, over 75% occurring once. The sequenced sample consisted of PBMCs. The receptors were gathered from a woman in her thirties in good health and CMV-seronegative.

J is TRBJ2-3 and V is TRBV6-6; D is uncertain. CDR1 is MNHNY and CDR2 is SVGAGI in the germline V gene (reference sequence). The CDR3 totals 14 residues. V gave up 0 bases and J gave up 4 bases, with 8 bases separating them. CDR3 nucleotide sequence: TGTGCCAGCAGTTACTCGATAGCTGCAGATACGCAGTATTTT. Protein: CASSYSIAADTQYF.

The chain employs TRBV7-3 and TRBJ2-3; 7 nucleotides match TRBD1. CDR1 and CDR2 (germline): SGHTA, FQGTGA. With 1 base clipped from V and 2 bases from J, the junction kept 0 bases outside the gene matches. CDR3 length: 14 amino acids. Here the CDR3 DNA reads TGTGCCAGCAGCTTAAAGGGGGCCACAGATACGCAGTATTTT. It codes for CASSLKGATDTQYF.

CDR3 sequence reads: CASSLIVGHSSYNEQFF. CDR3 nucleotide sequence: TGTGCCAGTAGTCTTATAGTGGGACACTCCTCCTACAATGAGCAGTTCTTC. The V and J genes are TRBV19 and TRBJ2-1; the D gene is possibly TRBD1 (6 bases). CDR3 length equals 17 residues. V was pared by 5 bases and J by 0 bases, with 17 bases between. Germline lookup yields CDR1 LNHDA and CDR2 SQIVND (reference sequence).

This chain connects TRBV30 to TRBJ2-1; 9 bases align to TRBD1. V lost 8 bases and J lost 2; bases outside the gene matches: 7. The CDR3 runs to 14 residues. Per germline, CDR1 GTSNPN and CDR2 SVGIG (reference sequence). The DNA of the CDR3 is TGTGCCGGCCGGGACAGGGTCCCCTACAATGAGCAGTTCTTC. The encoded protein is CAGRDRVPYNEQFF.

The gene calls are TRBV4-1 and TRBJ1-2, with no clear D. Trimming shortened V by 2 bases and J by 0 bases, and 10 bases separated the two germline ends. This CDR3 comprises 15 residues. CDR1 and CDR2 from the germline V gene are MGHRA and YSYEKL. CDR3 protein: CASSQRYRSNYGYTF. DNA of the CDR3: TGCGCCAGCAGCCAACGGTACCGTTCTAACTATGGCTACACCTTC.

The chain carries TRBV4-3 and TRBJ1-1, with 9 bases that match TRBD1. The CDR3 runs to 17 residues. V dropped 3 bases and J dropped 1; count of bases not matched to a gene: 9. Germline assignment: CDR1 LGHNA and CDR2 YSLEER. For the CDR3, the DNA is TGCGCCAGCAGCCAGGGAACAGGGGGCGCAGGGAACACTGAAGCTTTCTTT. Encoded protein: CASSQGTGGAGNTEAFF.

The chain has TRBV2 and TRBJ1-3, with no clear D. Trimming left V 2 bases short and J 1 base short, with 15 bases between. From germline, CDR1 is SNHLY and CDR2 FYNNEI. The CDR3 spans 17 residues. CDR3 coding DNA: TGTGCCAGCAGTGAACGAATGGTCAGCGCTTCTGGAAACACCATATATTTT. Amino acid sequence: CASSERMVSASGNTIYF.

V gene TRBV7-3 combines with J gene TRBJ2-3; 11 bases map to TRBD2. Trimming at V came to 5 bases and at J to 3 bases, leaving 4 bases not matched to a gene. The germline CDR1 and CDR2 sequences are SGHTA and FQGTGA. This CDR3 region has 15 residues. CDR3 DNA sequence: TGTGCCAGCAGCCTAGGGACTAGCGGAACAGATACGCAGTATTTT. Translating gives CASSLGTSGTDTQYF.

V usage is TRBV10-1 and J usage is TRBJ2-3, with 11 nucleotides matching TRBD2. Germline lookup yields CDR1 WNHNN and CDR2 SYGVQD (reference sequence). This CDR3 is built from 14 residues. V shed 6 bases and J 4 bases; nucleotides not matched to a gene: 3. CDR3 coding DNA: TGCGCCAGCAGAGGTAGCGGGAGGGCAGATACGCAGTATTTT. Translating gives CASRGSGRADTQYF.

J is TRBJ1-2 and V is TRBV11-2; D is possibly TRBD1 (5 bases). The germline gives CDR1 SGHAT, CDR2 FQNNGV. This CDR3 is 15 amino acids long. The V gene lost 5 bases and the J gene lost 3 bases, with 16 bases spanning the gap. CDR3 amino acids: CASSPRTSGDYGYTF. CDR3 bases: TGTGCCAGCAGCCCCCGGACATCTGGGGACTATGGCTACACCTTC.

The V gene is TRBV28, the J gene TRBJ1-5; 9 bases fit TRBD1. J gave up 7 bases and V 3 bases, and 4 bases lay outside the gene matches. Germline V gene lookup returns CDR1 MDHEN and CDR2 SYDVKM. This CDR3 spans 14 amino acids. For the CDR3, the DNA is TGTGCCAGCAGTTTTGGACAGGGGTCGCAGCCCCAGCATTTT. Translated, it gives CASSFGQGSQPQHF.

The rearrangement joins TRBV10-2 to TRBJ1-3; the D is unclear. The germline CDR1 and CDR2 sequences are WSHSY and SAAADI. V dropped 7 bases and J dropped 11 bases, with 18 bases sitting between them. This CDR3 is 13 amino acids long. The CDR3 DNA reads TGCGCCAGCACTCGGGGTGAGGGAGCGGCCATATATTTT. It translates to CASTRGEGAAIYF.

The chain carries TRBV5-1 and TRBJ2-5; TRBD1 aligns across 10 bases. The germline CDR1 and CDR2 sequences are SGHRS and YFSETQ. With V trimmed by 7 bases and J by 5 bases, 14 bases remained unmatched. The CDR3 runs to 16 residues. CDR3 bases: TGCGCCAGCGGCCAATCCGGGGACAGGGGTTGGGAGACCCAGTACTTC. This encodes CASGQSGDRGWETQYF.

This clone came up a few times. This chain links TRBV5-1 with TRBJ2-7, with 10 bases that match TRBD1. The CDR3 covers 17 residues. The J segment lost 3 bases and the V segment lost 4 bases, leaving 13 bases of the junction unmatched. From germline, CDR1 is SGHRS and CDR2 YFSETQ. CDR3 in amino acids: CASSPGQGVESFYEQYF. The CDR3 nucleotides read TGCGCCAGCAGCCCCGGACAGGGGGTTGAATCGTTCTACGAGCAGTACTTC.

This clone was detected a few times. The J gene is TRBJ1-6, the V gene TRBV6-5, with 8 positions matching TRBD1. Germline V gives CDR1 MNHEY, CDR2 SVGAGI. Germline trimming cut 7 bases from V and 9 bases from J; bases unmatched to any gene: 8. The CDR3 has 14 residues. The CDR3 nucleotides read TGTGCCAGCACCCAGGACAGGGCAGGTTCACCCCTCCACTTT. It codes for CASTQDRAGSPLHF.

CDR3 nucleotides: TGCGCCAGCAGCCAAGACCAAAAACACAGATATAACACTGAAGCTTTCTTT. It is translated as CASSQDQKHRYNTEAFF. The chain recombines TRBV4-1 with TRBJ1-1; D uncertain. The CDR3 is made up of 17 amino acids. Trimming left V 0 bases short and J 2 bases short, with 16 bases between. Germline CDR1 MGHRA, CDR2 YSYEKL.

The gene calls are TRBV7-9 and TRBJ2-5, with unresolved D. Germline loops: CDR1 SEHNR, CDR2 FQNEAQ (reference sequence). The CDR3 covers 15 residues. Trimming left V 7 bases short and J 4 bases short, with 19 bases between. CDR3 coding DNA: TGTGCCAGCACCAACGCGGCGTCAGCCCTAGAGACCCAGTACTTC. As protein: CASTNAASALETQYF.

The chain recombines TRBV11-2 with TRBJ2-7, with TRBD2 matching over 11 bases. V shed 11 bases, J shed 2 bases, and the junction held 8 bases outside the gene matches. Germline V gene lookup returns CDR1 SGHAT and CDR2 FQNNGV. The CDR3 is 14 residues long. The CDR3 sequence is CACAGTSGTYEQYF. CDR3 in DNA: TGTGCCTGCGCCGGGACTAGCGGCACCTACGAGCAGTACTTC.

The chain is built from TRBV5-1 and TRBJ2-1, with 9 bases matching TRBD2. After removal of 4 bases from V and 6 bases from J, the junction contained 14 bases not matched to a gene. The CDR3 runs 17 residues. Germline CDR1 SGHRS, CDR2 YFSETQ. CDR3 loop: CASSPTSLRGGLNEQFF. As DNA, the CDR3 is TGCGCCAGCAGCCCAACCTCTTTGCGGGGGGGCCTCAATGAGCAGTTCTTC. Together with reference TRBV5-1 and TRBJ2-1, the CDR3 gives the full variable domain: KAGVTQTPRYLIKTRGQQVTLSCSPISGHRSVSWYQQTPGQGLQFLFEYFSETQRNKGNFPGRFSGRQFSNSRSEMNVSTLELGDSALYLCASSPTSLRGGLNEQFFGPGTRLTVL.

The V gene is TRBV2, the J gene TRBJ1-5; the D is unclear. The ends were cut back, 5 bases at V and 7 bases at J, with 9 bases in the middle. The CDR3 has 12 amino acids. Germline V gene lookup returns CDR1 SNHLY and CDR2 FYNNEI. This chain's CDR3 is CASSPGNQPQHF. CDR3 sequence (DNA): TGTGCCAGCAGTCCAGGAAACCAGCCCCAGCATTTT.

This chain uses TRBV6-6 with TRBJ2-1, with TRBD2 identical over 11 bases. J gave up 8 bases and V 8 bases, and 8 bases lay outside the gene matches. Germline assignment: CDR1 MNHNY and CDR2 SVGAGI (reference sequence). The CDR3 is made up of 14 amino acids. The CDR3 DNA follows: TGTGCCAGCCGAGATAGCGGGGGGGCGTATGAGCAGTTCTTC. Protein sequence: CASRDSGGAYEQFF.

The chain carries TRBV2 and TRBJ2-7, with D maybe TRBD2 (5 bases). Trimming took off 7 bases at V and 1 base at J, with 17 bases between the two ends. There are 15 residues in the CDR3. Germline CDR1 SNHLY, CDR2 FYNNEI. As DNA, the CDR3 is TGTGCCAGCAATGACGATAGGGAGTTTTCCTACGAGCAGTACTTC. Amino acids: CASNDDREFSYEQYF.

The sample holds a few counts of this clone. The rearrangement joins TRBV6-1 to TRBJ1-4; D possibly corresponds to TRBD1 (5 bases). This CDR3 contains 13 residues. Germline assignment: CDR1 MNHNS and CDR2 SASEGT. V was clipped by 6 bases and J by 8 bases, with 13 bases between them. CDR3 loop: CASRISTAEKLFF. CDR3 DNA: TGTGCCAGCAGGATCTCGACAGCCGAAAAACTGTTTTTT.

This clone was detected once. V usage is TRBV10-3 and J usage is TRBJ2-3, with 7 positions matching TRBD2. The CDR3 has 12 amino acids. V shed 9 bases, J shed 4 bases, and the junction held 4 bases outside the gene matches. CDR1 is ENHRY and CDR2 is SYGVKD in the germline V gene. DNA of the CDR3: TGTGCCATTGGGAGGGCGGCAGATACGCAGTATTTT. Translation: CAIGRAADTQYF.